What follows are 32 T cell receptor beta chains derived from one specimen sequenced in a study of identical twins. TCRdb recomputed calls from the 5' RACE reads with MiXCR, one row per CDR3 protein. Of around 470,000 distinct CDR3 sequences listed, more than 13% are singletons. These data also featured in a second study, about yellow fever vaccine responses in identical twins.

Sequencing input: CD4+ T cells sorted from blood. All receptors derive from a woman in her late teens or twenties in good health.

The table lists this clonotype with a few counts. CDR3 coding DNA: TGCAGTGCTTCCAGGGAGGGTGAGCAGTTCTTC. It specifies CSASREGEQFF. This sequence joins TRBV20-1 and TRBJ2-1, with 7 bases lining up with TRBD2. Germline CDR1 and CDR2: DFQATT and SNEGSKA (reference sequence). This CDR3 region has 11 residues. V shed 5 bases, J shed 9 bases, and the junction held 4 bases outside the gene matches.

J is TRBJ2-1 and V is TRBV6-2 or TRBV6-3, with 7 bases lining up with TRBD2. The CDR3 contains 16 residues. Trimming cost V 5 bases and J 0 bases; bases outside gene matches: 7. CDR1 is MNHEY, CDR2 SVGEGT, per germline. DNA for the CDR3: TGTGCCAGCAGTCCCTCGGGCGGGAGCTCCTACAATGAGCAGTTCTTC. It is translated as CASSPSGGSSYNEQFF.

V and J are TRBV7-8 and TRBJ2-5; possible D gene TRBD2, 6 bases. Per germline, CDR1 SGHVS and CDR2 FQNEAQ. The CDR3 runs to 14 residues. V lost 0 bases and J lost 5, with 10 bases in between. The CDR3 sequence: CASSLAGGWETQYF. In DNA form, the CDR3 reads TGTGCCAGCAGCTTAGCGGGAGGCTGGGAGACCCAGTACTTC.

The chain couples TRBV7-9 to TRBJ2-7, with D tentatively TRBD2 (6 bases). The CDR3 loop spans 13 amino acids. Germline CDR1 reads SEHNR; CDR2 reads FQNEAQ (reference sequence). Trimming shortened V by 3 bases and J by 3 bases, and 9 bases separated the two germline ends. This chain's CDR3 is CASSFGEVYEQYF. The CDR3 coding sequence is TGTGCCAGCAGCTTCGGGGAGGTCTACGAGCAGTACTTC.

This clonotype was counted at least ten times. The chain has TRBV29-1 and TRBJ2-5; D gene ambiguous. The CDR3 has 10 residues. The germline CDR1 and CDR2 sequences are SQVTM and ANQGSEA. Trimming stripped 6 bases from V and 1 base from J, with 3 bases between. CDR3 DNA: TGCAGCGTCCGCCAAGAGACCCAGTACTTC. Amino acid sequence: CSVRQETQYF.

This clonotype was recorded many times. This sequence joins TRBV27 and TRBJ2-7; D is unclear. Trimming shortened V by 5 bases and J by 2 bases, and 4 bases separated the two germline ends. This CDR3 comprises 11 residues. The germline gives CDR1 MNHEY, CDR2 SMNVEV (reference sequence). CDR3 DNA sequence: TGTGCCAGCAGTATAACCTACGAGCAGTACTTC. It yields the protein CASSITYEQYF.

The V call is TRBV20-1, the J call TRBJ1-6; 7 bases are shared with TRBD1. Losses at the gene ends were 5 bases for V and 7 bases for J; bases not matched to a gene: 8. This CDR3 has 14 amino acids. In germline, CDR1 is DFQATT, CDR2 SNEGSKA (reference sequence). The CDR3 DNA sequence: TGCAGTGCTGGTCCGGGACAGAGAAATTCACCCCTCCACTTT. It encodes CSAGPGQRNSPLHF.

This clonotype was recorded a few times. The CDR3 coding sequence is TGTGCCAGCCTCCAGGACAGGGACTATGGCTACACCTTC. Amino acids: CASLQDRDYGYTF. The chain uses TRBV2 and TRBJ1-2, with TRBD1 matching 8 bases. The CDR3 has 13 residues. The V segment lost 8 bases and the J segment 3 bases; nucleotides outside the gene matches: 5. Germline CDR1 SNHLY, CDR2 FYNNEI.

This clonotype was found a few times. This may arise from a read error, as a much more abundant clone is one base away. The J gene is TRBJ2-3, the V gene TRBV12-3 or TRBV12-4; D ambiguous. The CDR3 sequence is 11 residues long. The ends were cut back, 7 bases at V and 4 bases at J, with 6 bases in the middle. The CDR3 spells CASTLADTQYF. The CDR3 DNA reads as TGTGCCAGCACCTTAGCAGATACGCAGTATTTT.

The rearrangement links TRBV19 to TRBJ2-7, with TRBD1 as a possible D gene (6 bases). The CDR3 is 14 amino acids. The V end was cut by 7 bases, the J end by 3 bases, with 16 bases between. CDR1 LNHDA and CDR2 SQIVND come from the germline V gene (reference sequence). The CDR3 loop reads CASTGAGDGYEQYF. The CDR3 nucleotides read TGTGCCAGTACAGGGGCAGGGGACGGCTACGAGCAGTACTTC.

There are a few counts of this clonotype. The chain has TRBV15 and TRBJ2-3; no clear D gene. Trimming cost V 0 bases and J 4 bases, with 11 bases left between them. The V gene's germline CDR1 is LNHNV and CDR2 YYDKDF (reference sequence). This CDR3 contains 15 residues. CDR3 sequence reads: CATSRDQGKADTQYF. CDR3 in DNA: TGTGCCACCAGCAGAGATCAAGGGAAGGCAGATACGCAGTATTTT.

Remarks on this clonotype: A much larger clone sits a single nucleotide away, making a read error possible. The DNA for the CDR3 is TGCAGCGCAGAGACAGGGATCTACGAGCAGTACTTC. As protein: CSAETGIYEQYF. The chain combines TRBV29-1 with TRBJ2-7; TRBD1 agrees at 7 bases. Germline V gene data show CDR1 as SQVTM and CDR2 as ANQGSEA. The CDR3 is 12 amino acids. The V and J ends lost 7 bases and 3 bases, in that order; junction bases with no gene match: 6.

CDR3: CASSSAGIHSYNEQFF. The CDR3 region has the DNA TGTGCCAGCAGTTCGGCCGGGATCCATTCCTACAATGAGCAGTTCTTC. This chain uses TRBV28 with TRBJ2-1, with TRBD2 as a possible D gene (5 bases). Germline V lookup: CDR1 MDHEN, CDR2 SYDVKM. The CDR3 contains 16 residues. V lost 4 bases to trimming and J lost 1 base, with 14 bases between them.

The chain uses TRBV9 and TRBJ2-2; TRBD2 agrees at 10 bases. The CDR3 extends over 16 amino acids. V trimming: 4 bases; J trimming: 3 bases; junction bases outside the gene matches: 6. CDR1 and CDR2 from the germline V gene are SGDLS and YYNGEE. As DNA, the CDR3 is TGTGCCAGCAGCTCTCTAGCGGGAGCGGACACCGGGGAGCTGTTTTTT. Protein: CASSSLAGADTGELFF.

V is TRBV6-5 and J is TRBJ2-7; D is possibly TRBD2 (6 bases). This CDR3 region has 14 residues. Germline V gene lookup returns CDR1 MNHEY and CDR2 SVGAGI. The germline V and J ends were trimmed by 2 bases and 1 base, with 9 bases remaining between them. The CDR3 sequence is CASSYRRESYEQYF. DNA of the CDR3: TGTGCCAGCAGTTACAGGAGGGAGTCCTACGAGCAGTACTTC.

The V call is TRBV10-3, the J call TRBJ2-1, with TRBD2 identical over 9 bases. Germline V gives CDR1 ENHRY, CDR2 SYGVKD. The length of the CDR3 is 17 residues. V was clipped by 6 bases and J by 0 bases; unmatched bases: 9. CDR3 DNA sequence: TGTGCCATCAGGTCCCAGGGCGGGGGGGCCTCCTACAATGAGCAGTTCTTC. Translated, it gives CAIRSQGGGASYNEQFF.

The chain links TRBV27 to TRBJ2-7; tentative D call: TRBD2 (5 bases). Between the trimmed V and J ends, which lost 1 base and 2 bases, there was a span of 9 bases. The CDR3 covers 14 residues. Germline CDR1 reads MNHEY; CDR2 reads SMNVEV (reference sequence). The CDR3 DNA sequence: TGTGCCAGCAGTTTATTTTCCGGGGCCTACGAGCAGTACTTC. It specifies CASSLFSGAYEQYF.

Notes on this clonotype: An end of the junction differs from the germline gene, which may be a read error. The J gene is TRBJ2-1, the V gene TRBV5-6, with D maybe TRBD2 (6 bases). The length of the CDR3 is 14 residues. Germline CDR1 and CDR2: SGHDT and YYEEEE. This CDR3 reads CASTSSKGLTLTLF. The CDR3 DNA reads TGTGCCAGCACCTCTTCAAAGGGACTCACCCTCACGCTGTTC.

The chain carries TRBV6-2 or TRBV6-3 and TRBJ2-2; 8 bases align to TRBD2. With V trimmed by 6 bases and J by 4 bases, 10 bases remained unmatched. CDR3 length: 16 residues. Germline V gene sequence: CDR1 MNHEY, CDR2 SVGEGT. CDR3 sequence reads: CASSHAAGGPTGELFF. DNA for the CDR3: TGTGCCAGCAGCCACGCGGCGGGAGGCCCCACCGGGGAGCTGTTTTTT.

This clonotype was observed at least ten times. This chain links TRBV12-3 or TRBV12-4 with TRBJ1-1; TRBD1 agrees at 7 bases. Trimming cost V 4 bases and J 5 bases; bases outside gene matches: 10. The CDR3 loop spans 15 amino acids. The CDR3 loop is CASSYRQGRGTEAFF. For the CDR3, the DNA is TGTGCCAGCAGTTATCGACAGGGTCGAGGAACTGAAGCTTTCTTT.

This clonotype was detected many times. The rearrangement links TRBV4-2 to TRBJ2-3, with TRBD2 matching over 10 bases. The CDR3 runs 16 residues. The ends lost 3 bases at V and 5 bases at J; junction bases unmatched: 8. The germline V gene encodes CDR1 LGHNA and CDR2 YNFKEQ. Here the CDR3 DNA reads TGTGCCAGCAGCCAGCCAGCGGGAGGGCTGGGAGATACGCAGTATTTT. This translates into CASSQPAGGLGDTQYF.

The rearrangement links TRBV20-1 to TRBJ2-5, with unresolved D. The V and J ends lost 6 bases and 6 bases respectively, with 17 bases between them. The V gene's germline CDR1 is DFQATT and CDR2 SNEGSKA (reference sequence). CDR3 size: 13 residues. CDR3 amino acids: CSAPQWPVKTQYF. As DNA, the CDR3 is TGCAGTGCCCCCCAGTGGCCGGTAAAGACCCAGTACTTC.

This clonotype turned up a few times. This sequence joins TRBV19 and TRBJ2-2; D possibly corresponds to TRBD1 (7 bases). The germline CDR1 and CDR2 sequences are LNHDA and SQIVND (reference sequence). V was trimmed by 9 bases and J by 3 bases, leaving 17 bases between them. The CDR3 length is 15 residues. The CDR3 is CASQGGALDTGELFF. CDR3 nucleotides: TGTGCCAGCCAGGGGGGCGCGCTTGACACCGGGGAGCTGTTTTTT.

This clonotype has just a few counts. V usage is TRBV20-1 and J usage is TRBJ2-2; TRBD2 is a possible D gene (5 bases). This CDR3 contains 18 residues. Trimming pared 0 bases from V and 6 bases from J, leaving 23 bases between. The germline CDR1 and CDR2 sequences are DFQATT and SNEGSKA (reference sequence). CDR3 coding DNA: TGCAGTGCTAGAGATCTTATGGGGAGTCTGGTTTCTTCCGGGGAGCTGTTTTTT. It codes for CSARDLMGSLVSSGELFF.

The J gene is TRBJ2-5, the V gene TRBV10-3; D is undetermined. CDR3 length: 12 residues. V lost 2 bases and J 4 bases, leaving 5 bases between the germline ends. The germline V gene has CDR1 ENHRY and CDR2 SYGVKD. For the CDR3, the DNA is TGTGCCATCAGTGAGCCGGGAGAGACCCAGTACTTC. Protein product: CAISEPGETQYF.

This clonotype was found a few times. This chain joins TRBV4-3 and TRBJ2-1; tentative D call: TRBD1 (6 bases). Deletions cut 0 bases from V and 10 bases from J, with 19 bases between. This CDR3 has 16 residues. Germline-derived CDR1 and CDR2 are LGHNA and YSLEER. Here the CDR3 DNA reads TGCGCCAGCAGCCAAGAGGGGGCAGGGCCGAAAGGAGAGCAGTTCTTC. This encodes CASSQEGAGPKGEQFF.

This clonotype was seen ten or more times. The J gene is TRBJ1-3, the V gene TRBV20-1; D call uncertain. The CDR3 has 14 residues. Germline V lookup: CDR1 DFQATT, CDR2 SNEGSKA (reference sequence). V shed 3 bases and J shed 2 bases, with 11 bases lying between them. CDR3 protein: CSARPQRAGNTIYF. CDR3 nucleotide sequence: TGCAGTGCTAGGCCGCAGAGGGCTGGAAACACCATATATTTT.

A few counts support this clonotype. The CDR3 region is CATSDSGPASYNEQFF. The DNA for the CDR3 is TGTGCCACCAGTGATTCGGGCCCTGCCTCCTACAATGAGCAGTTCTTC. The chain employs TRBV24-1 and TRBJ2-1; D gene uncertain. Per germline, CDR1 KGHDR and CDR2 SFDVKD. CDR3 length equals 16 residues. V was clipped by 2 bases and J by 0 bases, with 10 bases between them.

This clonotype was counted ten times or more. The CDR3 sequence: CASSAGQYNEQFF. The CDR3 DNA reads TGTGCCAGCAGTGCTGGACAGTACAATGAGCAGTTCTTC. The V and J genes are TRBV28 and TRBJ2-1; TRBD1 is a possible D gene (6 bases). Germline CDR1 is MDHEN and CDR2 is SYDVKM. The CDR3 is 13 residues long. Trimming took 5 bases from V and 4 from J, leaving 9 bases between them. The full variable domain, in which reference TRBV28 and TRBJ2-1 provide the parts outside the CDR3, is DVKVTQSSRYLVKRTGEKVFLECVQDMDHENMFWYRQDPGLGLRLIYFSYDVKMKEKGDIPEGYSVSREKKERFSLILESASTNQTSMYLCASSAGQYNEQFFGPGTRLTVL.

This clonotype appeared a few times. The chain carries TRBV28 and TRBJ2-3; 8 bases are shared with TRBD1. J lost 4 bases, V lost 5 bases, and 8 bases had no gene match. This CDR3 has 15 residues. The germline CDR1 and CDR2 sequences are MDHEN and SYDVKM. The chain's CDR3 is CASSPPGQASDTQYF. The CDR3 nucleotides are TGTGCCAGCAGTCCTCCGGGACAGGCTTCAGATACGCAGTATTTT. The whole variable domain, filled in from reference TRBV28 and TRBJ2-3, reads DVKVTQSSRYLVKRTGEKVFLECVQDMDHENMFWYRQDPGLGLRLIYFSYDVKMKEKGDIPEGYSVSREKKERFSLILESASTNQTSMYLCASSPPGQASDTQYFGPGTRLTVL.

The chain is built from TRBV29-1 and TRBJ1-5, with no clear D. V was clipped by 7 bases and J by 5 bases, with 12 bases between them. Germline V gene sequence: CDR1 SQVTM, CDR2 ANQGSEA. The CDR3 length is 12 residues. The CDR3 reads CSAPRGDQPQHF. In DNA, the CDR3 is TGCAGCGCCCCGCGAGGAGATCAGCCCCAGCATTTT.

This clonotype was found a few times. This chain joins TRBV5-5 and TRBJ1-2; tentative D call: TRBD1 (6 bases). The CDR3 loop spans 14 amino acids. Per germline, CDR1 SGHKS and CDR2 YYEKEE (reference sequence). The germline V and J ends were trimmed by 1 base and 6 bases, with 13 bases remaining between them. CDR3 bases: TGTGCCAGCAGCTTGCTAAGGGGGTCGGATGGCTACACCTTC. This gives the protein CASSLLRGSDGYTF.